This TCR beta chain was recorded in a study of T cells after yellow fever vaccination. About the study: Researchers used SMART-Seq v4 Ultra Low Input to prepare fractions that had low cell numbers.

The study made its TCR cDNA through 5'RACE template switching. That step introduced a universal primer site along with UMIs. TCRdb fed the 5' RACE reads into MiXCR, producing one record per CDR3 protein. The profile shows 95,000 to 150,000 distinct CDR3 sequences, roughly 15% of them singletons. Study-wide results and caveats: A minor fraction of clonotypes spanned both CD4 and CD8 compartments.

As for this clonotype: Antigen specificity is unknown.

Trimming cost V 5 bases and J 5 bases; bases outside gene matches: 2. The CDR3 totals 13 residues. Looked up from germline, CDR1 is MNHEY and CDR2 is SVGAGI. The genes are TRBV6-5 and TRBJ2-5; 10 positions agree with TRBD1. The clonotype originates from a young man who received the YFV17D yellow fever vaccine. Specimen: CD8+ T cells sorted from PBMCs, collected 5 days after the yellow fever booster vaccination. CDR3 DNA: TGTGCCAGCAGTGGACAGGGGGGGGAGACCCAGTACTTC. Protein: CASSGQGGETQYF.